Below are 25 T cell receptor beta chains sequenced from a single sample in a study of technical replicates of blood from a handful of donors. Libraries were prepared by immunoSEQ multiplex PCR; TCRdb keeps only in-frame clonotypes and omits some of them. The data show roughly 80,000 clones, over 75% seen once. The sequencing sample was made of T cells isolated from PBMCs. These receptor sequences come from a human donor in good health.

The CDR3 DNA reads as TGCGCCAGCACCCTAGGACTGCTGAACACTGAAGCTTTCTTT. Translated: CASTLGLLNTEAFF. The rearrangement links TRBV10-2 to TRBJ1-1, with no clear D. Germline values: CDR1 WSHSY, CDR2 SAAADI. CDR3 length equals 14 residues. V lost 7 bases and J lost 0, with 12 bases in between.

This clone appeared once. The V gene is TRBV10-3, the J gene TRBJ2-1; D perhaps matches TRBD1 (5 bases). Germline V gene sequence: CDR1 ENHRY, CDR2 SYGVKD. The CDR3 runs 15 residues. Trimming took 10 bases from V and 0 from J, leaving 16 bases between them. The CDR3 region is CATRPDSSSYNEQFF. CDR3 DNA sequence: TGTGCCACCAGACCCGACAGCAGCTCCTACAATGAGCAGTTCTTC.

This clone has just one count. The V gene is TRBV7-9, the J gene TRBJ2-5; 9 bases map to TRBD2. This CDR3 is 15 amino acids long. CDR1 is SEHNR, CDR2 FQNEAQ, per germline (reference sequence). The ends lost 2 bases at V and 4 bases at J; junction bases unmatched: 5. CDR3 in DNA: TGTGCCAGCAGCTTACGGCGGGGGGGCGGAGAGACCCAGTACTTC. Amino acids: CASSLRRGGGETQYF.

The V gene is TRBV7-2, the J gene TRBJ2-7; no clear D. V was shortened by 1 base and J by 0 bases, with 10 bases between the two germline ends. Germline V gene data show CDR1 as SGHTA and CDR2 as FQGNSA. The CDR3 has 15 amino acids. DNA of the CDR3: TGTGCCAGCAGCTTAGGAAGCTATAGCTCCTACGAGCAGTACTTC. Amino acids: CASSLGSYSSYEQYF.

The chain couples TRBV2 to TRBJ1-2; TRBD1 might be the D (5 bases). V gave up 2 bases and J gave up 6 bases, with 13 bases separating them. Per the germline V gene, CDR1 is SNHLY and CDR2 is FYNNEI. The CDR3 is made up of 14 amino acids. CDR3 protein: CASSELVQGDGYTF. The DNA of the CDR3 is TGTGCCAGCAGTGAATTGGTTCAGGGTGATGGCTACACCTTC. The full variable domain, in which reference TRBV2 and TRBJ1-2 provide the parts outside the CDR3, is EPEVTQTPSHQVTQMGQEVILRCVPISNHLYFYWYRQILGQKVEFLVSFYNNEISEKSEIFDDQFSVERPDGSNFTLKIRSTKLEDSAMYFCASSELVQGDGYTFGSGTRLTVV.

This sequence joins TRBV5-1 and TRBJ2-3; 11 bases line up with TRBD2. Germline assignment: CDR1 SGHRS and CDR2 YFSETQ. There are 17 residues in the CDR3. V lost 0 bases, J lost 3 bases, and 6 bases stayed unmatched. The CDR3 nucleotides read TGCGCCAGCAGCTTGGGACTAGCGGGAAGGGAAACAGATACGCAGTATTTT. Translation gives CASSLGLAGRETDTQYF.

The genes are TRBV27 and TRBJ1-6; 7 bases are a match to TRBD1. This CDR3 has 16 amino acids. Germline assignment: CDR1 MNHEY and CDR2 SMNVEV (reference sequence). Germline trimming cut 6 bases from V and 8 bases from J; bases unmatched to any gene: 13. CDR3 sequence: CASSLRMTGLDSPLHF. DNA for the CDR3: TGTGCCAGCAGCCTTCGTATGACAGGGTTAGATTCACCCCTCCACTTT.

The chain combines TRBV18 with TRBJ2-3, with a weak D call TRBD1 (7 bases). This CDR3 is 15 amino acids long. Trimming removed 6 bases at V and 0 bases at J, with 13 bases between. The V gene's germline CDR1 is KGHSH and CDR2 LQKENI. The CDR3 is CASSWRDSSTDTQYF. CDR3 nucleotides: TGTGCCAGCTCCTGGAGGGACAGTAGCACAGATACGCAGTATTTT.

The chain links TRBV7-8 to TRBJ2-7; 10 bases are a match to TRBD1. The CDR3 is made up of 16 amino acids. The germline CDR1 and CDR2 sequences are SGHVS and FQNEAQ. V lost 6 bases, J lost 7 bases, and 15 bases stayed unmatched. Written as DNA, the CDR3 is TGTGCCAGCAGGTTTGGCCGACAGGGGGCTTTGGAAGAGCAGTACTTC. It is translated as CASRFGRQGALEEQYF.

This clone was observed a single time. The CDR3 is CASSPTRDSYNEQFF. As DNA, the CDR3 is TGTGCCAGCAGCCCCACCCGGGACAGTTACAATGAGCAGTTCTTC. The rearrangement links TRBV7-2 to TRBJ2-1; 7 nucleotides agree with TRBD1. Germline CDR1 is SGHTA and CDR2 is FQGNSA. J gave up 4 bases and V 5 bases, and 8 bases lay outside the gene matches. This CDR3 is built from 15 residues. Full variable domain (outside the CDR3, taken from reference TRBV7-2 and TRBJ2-1): GAGVSQSPSNKVTEKGKDVELRCDPISGHTALYWYRQSLGQGLEFLIYFQGNSAPDKSGLPSDRFSAERTGGSVSTLTIQRTQQEDSAVYLCASSPTRDSYNEQFFGPGTRLTVL.

The rearrangement links TRBV6-1 to TRBJ2-5, with D maybe TRBD2 (5 bases). CDR3 size: 11 residues. Germline CDR1 reads MNHNS; CDR2 reads SASEGT. V dropped 7 bases and J dropped 10 bases, with 13 bases sitting between them. The CDR3 DNA reads TGTGCCAGCAAGGTTCTTGACTACCAGTACTTC. Protein: CASKVLDYQYF.

This rearrangement joins TRBV4-2 to TRBJ1-5, with no clear D. The CDR3 contains 17 residues. The germline gives CDR1 LGHNA, CDR2 YNFKEQ. Trimming stripped 4 bases from V and 0 bases from J, with 16 bases between. In DNA form, the CDR3 reads TGTGCCAGCAGCCGGTTGAGCTACGATGATAGCAATCAGCCCCAGCATTTT. Protein sequence: CASSRLSYDDSNQPQHF.

The chain employs TRBV2 and TRBJ2-2; 7 bases map to TRBD1. Germline loops: CDR1 SNHLY, CDR2 FYNNEI. J gave up 4 bases and V 1 base, and 3 bases lay outside the gene matches. The CDR3 has 15 residues. The CDR3 is CASSEGGGVTGELFF. CDR3 nucleotide sequence: TGTGCCAGCAGTGAAGGAGGGGGCGTCACCGGGGAGCTGTTTTTT. The full variable domain, in which reference TRBV2 and TRBJ2-2 provide the parts outside the CDR3, is EPEVTQTPSHQVTQMGQEVILRCVPISNHLYFYWYRQILGQKVEFLVSFYNNEISEKSEIFDDQFSVERPDGSNFTLKIRSTKLEDSAMYFCASSEGGGVTGELFFGEGSRLTVL.

The chain combines TRBV28 with TRBJ2-7, with 7 bases aligning to TRBD2. CDR3 length equals 12 residues. V was pared by 4 bases and J by 4 bases, with 1 base of the junction left unmatched. In germline, CDR1 is MDHEN, CDR2 SYDVKM. The CDR3 DNA sequence: TGTGCCAGCAGTTCCGGGAGGTACGAGCAGTACTTC. Protein product: CASSSGRYEQYF.

The V call is TRBV30, the J call TRBJ2-5; 7 bases are shared with TRBD1. The trim removed 0 bases at V and 5 bases at J, leaving 6 bases unmatched. The CDR3 covers 14 residues. The germline gives CDR1 GTSNPN, CDR2 SVGIG (reference sequence). The chain's CDR3 is CAWSVDRARETQYF. Here the CDR3 DNA reads TGTGCCTGGAGTGTTGACAGGGCCAGGGAGACCCAGTACTTC.

The chain links TRBV4-1 to TRBJ2-7, with D perhaps TRBD1 (6 bases). The CDR3 sequence is 15 residues long. V was shortened by 2 bases and J by 4 bases, with 15 bases between the two germline ends. Germline CDR1 and CDR2: MGHRA and YSYEKL. For the CDR3, the DNA is TGCGCCAGCAGCCAACTTTCCCAAAGGGGGTACGAGCAGTACTTC. This encodes CASSQLSQRGYEQYF.

This chain joins TRBV4-1 and TRBJ2-7; 9 bases match TRBD2. Unmatched junction bases numbered 20, after V lost 6 bases and J lost 2 bases. Per germline, CDR1 MGHRA and CDR2 YSYEKL. CDR3 length: 19 residues. CDR3 DNA: TGCGCCAGCAGTCACCAAAGTCCGCGGGAGGGATTAGCTACCTACGAGCAGTACTTC. Its protein product is CASSHQSPREGLATYEQYF.

This chain connects TRBV11-2 to TRBJ2-5; D gene unclear. The germline V and J ends were trimmed by 1 base and 2 bases, with 8 bases remaining between them. Germline CDR1 is SGHAT and CDR2 is FQNNGV. The CDR3 consists of 14 residues. CDR3 region: CASSLGSVQETQYF. The CDR3 DNA is TGTGCCAGCAGCTTAGGGTCAGTACAAGAGACCCAGTACTTC.

The chain has TRBV5-1 and TRBJ2-3; perhaps TRBD1 as D (9 bases). Germline assignment: CDR1 SGHRS and CDR2 YFSETQ. The CDR3 has 19 amino acids. Between the trimmed V and J ends, which lost 0 bases and 0 bases, there was a span of 20 bases. The CDR3 region is CASSLAGTGLAGSTDTQYF. The CDR3 region has the DNA TGCGCCAGCAGCTTGGCCGGGACAGGGCTAGCGGGTAGCACAGATACGCAGTATTTT.

The CDR3 DNA reads TGTGCCAGCAGCGAGACAGAATACGAGCAGTACTTC. Protein product: CASSETEYEQYF. This chain links TRBV7-6 with TRBJ2-7, with D possibly TRBD1 on 5 matching bases. Germline V gives CDR1 SGHVS, CDR2 FNYEAQ. V lost 5 bases and J lost 4, with 9 bases in between. CDR3 size: 12 residues.

The J gene is TRBJ2-1, the V gene TRBV7-9, with 9 bases aligning to TRBD2. Per the germline V gene, CDR1 is SEHNR and CDR2 is FQNEAQ (reference sequence). The CDR3 is made up of 14 amino acids. V lost 9 bases to trimming and J lost 2 bases; unmatched junction nucleotides: 5. CDR3 region: CASSTSGAYNEQFF. CDR3 DNA sequence: TGTGCCAGTTCGACTAGCGGTGCCTACAATGAGCAGTTCTTC.

Here the CDR3 reads CASSTGLGANTEAFF. The CDR3 coding sequence is TGTGCCAGCAGCACGGGGCTGGGGGCGAACACTGAAGCTTTCTTT. The genes are TRBV5-8 and TRBJ1-1, with D possibly matching TRBD1 (6 bases). V was shortened by 4 bases and J by 1 base, with 14 bases between the two germline ends. The germline V gene has CDR1 SGHTS and CDR2 YDEGEE. The CDR3 covers 15 residues.

The gene calls are TRBV6-6 and TRBJ2-3; perhaps TRBD2 as D (5 bases). Germline V gene sequence: CDR1 MNHNY, CDR2 SVGAGI (reference sequence). The CDR3 extends over 16 amino acids. Trimming stripped 0 bases from V and 3 bases from J, with 13 bases between. DNA of the CDR3: TGTGCCAGCAGTTACTCAGCGTATCTAGCAACAGATACGCAGTATTTT. Its translation is CASSYSAYLATDTQYF.

This sequence joins TRBV18 and TRBJ1-5, with 9 bases identical to TRBD1. Germline trimming cut 3 bases from V and 4 bases from J; bases unmatched to any gene: 4. Germline V CDR1 and CDR2: KGHSH, LQKENI. The CDR3 is 15 amino acids. CDR3 DNA: TGTGCCAGCTCACCGGGGACAGGGTTTAATCAGCCCCAGCATTTT. Amino acid sequence: CASSPGTGFNQPQHF.

The chain combines TRBV6-5 with TRBJ1-1, with D possibly being TRBD1 (6 bases). The CDR3 has 14 residues. Trimming shortened V by 6 bases and J by 2 bases, and 13 bases separated the two germline ends. Germline CDR1 reads MNHEY; CDR2 reads SVGAGI. The CDR3 sequence is CASSPGDRNTEAFF. The DNA for the CDR3 is TGTGCCAGCAGCCCAGGGGATCGTAACACTGAAGCTTTCTTT.